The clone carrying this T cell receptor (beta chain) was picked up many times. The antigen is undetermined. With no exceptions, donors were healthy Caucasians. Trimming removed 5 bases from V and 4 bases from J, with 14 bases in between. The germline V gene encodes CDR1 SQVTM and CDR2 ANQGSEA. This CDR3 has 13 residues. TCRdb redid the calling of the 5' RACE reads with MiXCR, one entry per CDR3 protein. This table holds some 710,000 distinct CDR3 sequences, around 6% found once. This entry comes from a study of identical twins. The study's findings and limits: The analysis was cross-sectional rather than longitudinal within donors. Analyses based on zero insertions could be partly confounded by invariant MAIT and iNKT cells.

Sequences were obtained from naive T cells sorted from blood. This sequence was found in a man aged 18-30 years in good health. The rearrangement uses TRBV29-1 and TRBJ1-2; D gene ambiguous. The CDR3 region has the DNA TGCAGCGTTTCTAAGGGCCCAATCTATGGCTACACCTTC. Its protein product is CSVSKGPIYGYTF.